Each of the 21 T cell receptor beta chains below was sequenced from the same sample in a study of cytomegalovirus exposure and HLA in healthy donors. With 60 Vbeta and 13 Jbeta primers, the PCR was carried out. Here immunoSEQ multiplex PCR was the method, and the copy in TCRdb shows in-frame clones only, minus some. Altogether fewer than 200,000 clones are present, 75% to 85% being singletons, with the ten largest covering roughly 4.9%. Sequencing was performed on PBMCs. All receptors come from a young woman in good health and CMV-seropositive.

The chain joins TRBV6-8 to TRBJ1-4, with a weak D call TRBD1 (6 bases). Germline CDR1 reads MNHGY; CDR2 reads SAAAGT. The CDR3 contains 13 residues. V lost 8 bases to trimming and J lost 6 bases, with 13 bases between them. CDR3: CASPQGCDEKLFF. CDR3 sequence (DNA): TGTGCCAGCCCACAGGGTTGCGATGAAAAACTGTTTTTT.

CDR3 residues: CASSLARPSSYEQYF. The DNA of the CDR3 is TGTGCCAGCAGCTTGGCTCGCCCGAGCTCCTACGAGCAGTACTTC. This chain uses TRBV5-8 with TRBJ2-7; unclear D gene. CDR3 length: 15 amino acids. Trimming stripped 0 bases from V and 0 bases from J, with 10 bases between. Germline V gene sequence: CDR1 SGHTS, CDR2 YDEGEE.

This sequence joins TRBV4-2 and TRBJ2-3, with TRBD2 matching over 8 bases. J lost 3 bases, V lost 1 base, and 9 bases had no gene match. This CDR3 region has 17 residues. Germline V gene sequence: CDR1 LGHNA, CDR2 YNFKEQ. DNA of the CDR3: TGTGCCAGCAGCCAAGTTTCCGGGGGGGCTTTTACAGATACGCAGTATTTT. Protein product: CASSQVSGGAFTDTQYF.

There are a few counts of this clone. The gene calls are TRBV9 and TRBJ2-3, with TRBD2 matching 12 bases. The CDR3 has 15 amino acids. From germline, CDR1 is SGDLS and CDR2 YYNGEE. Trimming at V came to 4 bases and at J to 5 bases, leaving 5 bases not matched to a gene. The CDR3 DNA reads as TGTGCCAGCAGCAGATCTAGCGGGGGGGAAGATACGCAGTATTTT. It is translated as CASSRSSGGEDTQYF. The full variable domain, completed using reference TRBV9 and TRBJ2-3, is DSGVTQTPKHLITATGQRVTLRCSPRSGDLSVYWYQQSLDQGLQFLIQYYNGEERAKGNILERFSAQQFPDLHSELNLSSLELGDSALYFCASSRSSGGEDTQYFGPGTRLTVL.

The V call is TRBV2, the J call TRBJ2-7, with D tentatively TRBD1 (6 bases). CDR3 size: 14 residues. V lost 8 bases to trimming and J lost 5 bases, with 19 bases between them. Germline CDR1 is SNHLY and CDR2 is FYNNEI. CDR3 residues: CASLRGTGYHEQYF. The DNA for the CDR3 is TGTGCCAGCCTTAGGGGGACGGGGTACCACGAGCAGTACTTC.

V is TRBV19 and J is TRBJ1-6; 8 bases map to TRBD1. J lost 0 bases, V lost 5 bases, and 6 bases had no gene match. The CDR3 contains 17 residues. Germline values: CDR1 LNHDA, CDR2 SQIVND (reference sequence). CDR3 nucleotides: TGTGCCAGTAGTTCCCGGACAGGGAGCTCCTATAATTCACCCCTCCACTTT. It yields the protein CASSSRTGSSYNSPLHF.

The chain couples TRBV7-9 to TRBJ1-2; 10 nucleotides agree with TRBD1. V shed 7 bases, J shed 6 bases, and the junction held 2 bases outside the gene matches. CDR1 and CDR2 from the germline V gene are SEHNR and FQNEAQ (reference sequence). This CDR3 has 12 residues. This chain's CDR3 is CASNGQGDGYTF. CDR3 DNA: TGTGCCAGCAATGGACAGGGGGATGGCTACACCTTC.

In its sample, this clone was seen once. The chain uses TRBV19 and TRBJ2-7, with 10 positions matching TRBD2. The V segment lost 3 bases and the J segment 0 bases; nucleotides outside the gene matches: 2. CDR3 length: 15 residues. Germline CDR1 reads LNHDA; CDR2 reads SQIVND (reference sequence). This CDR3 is CASSMERGGSYEQYF. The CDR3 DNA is TGTGCCAGTAGTATGGAGCGGGGGGGCTCCTACGAGCAGTACTTC.

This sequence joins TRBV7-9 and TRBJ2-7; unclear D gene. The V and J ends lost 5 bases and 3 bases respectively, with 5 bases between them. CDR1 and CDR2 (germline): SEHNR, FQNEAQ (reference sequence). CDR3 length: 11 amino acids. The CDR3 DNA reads TGTGCCAGCAGCCGCAGCTACGAGCAGTACTTC. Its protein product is CASSRSYEQYF. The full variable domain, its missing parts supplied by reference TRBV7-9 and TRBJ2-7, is DTGVSQNPRHKITKRGQNVTFRCDPISEHNRLYWYRQTLGQGPEFLTYFQNEAQLEKSRLLSDRFSAERPKGSFSTLEIQRTEQGDSAMYLCASSRSYEQYFGPGTRLTVT.

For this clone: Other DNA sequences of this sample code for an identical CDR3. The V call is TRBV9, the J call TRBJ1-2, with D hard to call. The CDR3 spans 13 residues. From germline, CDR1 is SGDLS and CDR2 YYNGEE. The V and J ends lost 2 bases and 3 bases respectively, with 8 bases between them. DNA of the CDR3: TGTGCCAGCAGCGTGGAGGGTGACTATGGCTACACCTTC. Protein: CASSVEGDYGYTF.

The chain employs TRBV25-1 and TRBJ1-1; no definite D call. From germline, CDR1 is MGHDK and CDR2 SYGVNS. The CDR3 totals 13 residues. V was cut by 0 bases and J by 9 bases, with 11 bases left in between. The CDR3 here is CASSEYTASQAFF. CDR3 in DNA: TGTGCCAGCAGTGAATATACAGCCTCCCAAGCTTTCTTT.

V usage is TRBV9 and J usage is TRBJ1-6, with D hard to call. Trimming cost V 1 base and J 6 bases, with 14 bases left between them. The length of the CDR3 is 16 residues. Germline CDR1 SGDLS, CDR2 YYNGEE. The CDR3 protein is CASSVFPQPVNSPLHF. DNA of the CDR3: TGTGCCAGCAGCGTATTCCCACAGCCCGTTAATTCACCCCTCCACTTT.

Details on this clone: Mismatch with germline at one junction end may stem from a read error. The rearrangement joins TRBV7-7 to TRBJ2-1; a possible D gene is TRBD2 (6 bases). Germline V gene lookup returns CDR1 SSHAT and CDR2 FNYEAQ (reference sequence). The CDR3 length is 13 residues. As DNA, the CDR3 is TGTGCTAGCAGCCCGGAGGGACTGGGAGAGCAGTTCTTC. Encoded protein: CASSPEGLGEQFF.

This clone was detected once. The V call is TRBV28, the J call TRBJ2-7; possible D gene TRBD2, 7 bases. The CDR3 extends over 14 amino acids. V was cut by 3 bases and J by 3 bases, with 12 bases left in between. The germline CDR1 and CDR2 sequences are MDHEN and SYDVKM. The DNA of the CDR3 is TGTGCCAGCAGTTTCCCCGGGGGGCTCTACGAGCAGTACTTC. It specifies CASSFPGGLYEQYF.

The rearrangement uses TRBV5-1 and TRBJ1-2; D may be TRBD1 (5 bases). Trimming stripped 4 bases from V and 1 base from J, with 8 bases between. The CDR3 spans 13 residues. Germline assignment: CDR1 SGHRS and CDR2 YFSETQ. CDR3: CASSPDSNYGYTF. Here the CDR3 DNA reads TGCGCCAGCAGCCCCGACAGTAACTATGGCTACACCTTC.

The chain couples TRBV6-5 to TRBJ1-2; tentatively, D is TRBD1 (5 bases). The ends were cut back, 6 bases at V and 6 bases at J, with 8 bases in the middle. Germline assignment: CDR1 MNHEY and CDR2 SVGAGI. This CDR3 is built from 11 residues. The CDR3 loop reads CASRQGDGYTF. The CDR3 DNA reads TGTGCCAGCAGGCAGGGTGATGGCTACACCTTC.

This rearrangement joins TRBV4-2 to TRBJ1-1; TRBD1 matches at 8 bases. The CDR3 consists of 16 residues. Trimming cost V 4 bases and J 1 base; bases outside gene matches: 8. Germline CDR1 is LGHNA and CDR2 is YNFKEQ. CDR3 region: CASSRLGQGRNTEAFF. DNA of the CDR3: TGTGCCAGCAGCCGACTTGGACAGGGTAGGAACACTGAAGCTTTCTTT.

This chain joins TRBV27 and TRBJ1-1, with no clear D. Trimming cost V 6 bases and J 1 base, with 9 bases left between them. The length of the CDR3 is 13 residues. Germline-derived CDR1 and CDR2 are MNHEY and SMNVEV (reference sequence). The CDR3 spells CASRPGSNTEAFF. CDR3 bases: TGTGCCAGCAGGCCGGGATCGAACACTGAAGCTTTCTTT.

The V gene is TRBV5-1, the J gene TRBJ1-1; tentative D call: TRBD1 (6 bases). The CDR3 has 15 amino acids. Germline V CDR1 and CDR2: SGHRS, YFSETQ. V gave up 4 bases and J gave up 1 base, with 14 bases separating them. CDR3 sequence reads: CASSVLGAGNTEAFF. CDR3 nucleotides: TGCGCCAGCAGCGTCCTGGGGGCCGGGAACACTGAAGCTTTCTTT.

The CDR3 region is CAWSRLAGLQGTGELFF. CDR3 coding DNA: TGTGCCTGGAGTCGACTAGCGGGGCTCCAAGGGACCGGGGAGCTGTTTTTT. The chain has TRBV30 and TRBJ2-2, with 11 bases identical to TRBD2. Germline V gives CDR1 GTSNPN, CDR2 SVGIG (reference sequence). After removal of 2 bases from V and 5 bases from J, the junction contained 10 bases not matched to a gene. The CDR3 has 17 amino acids.

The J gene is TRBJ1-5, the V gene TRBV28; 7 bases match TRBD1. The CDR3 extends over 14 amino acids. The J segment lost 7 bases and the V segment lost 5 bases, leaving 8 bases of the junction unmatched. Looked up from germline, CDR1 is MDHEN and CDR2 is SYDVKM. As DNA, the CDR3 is TGTGCCAGCAGTCCCACAGGGGATAGACAGCCCCAGCATTTT. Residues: CASSPTGDRQPQHF.